The rows below give T cell receptor beta chains drawn from one sample of a study of blood T cells in healthy people across ages. TCRdb passed the 5' RACE reads through MiXCR, listing each CDR3 protein once. The sample includes some 800,000 distinct CDR3 sequences, about 25% seen only once; the top ten take roughly 3.5%. This sample also appeared in a second study, on T cells of mothers and their children.

Sequenced sample: blood. These receptors all stem from a boy between 10 and 17 years old in good health. Both conserved end residues are part of each CDR3. The order of the fields is D gene, clone size, J gene, V gene, CDR3 protein, CDR3 DNA. The D gene is left open where the match is weak. Clone size is not always given. Where it is, it says once, few, many or a class for expanded clones.

. | few | TRBJ1-5 | TRBV19 | CASSTKGGGNQPQHF | TGTGCCAGTAGTACCAAGGGAGGGGGCAATCAGCCCCAGCATTTT
. | . | TRBJ2-5 | TRBV7-2 | CASRLGWGPRQETQYF | TGTGCCAGCAGACTTGGCTGGGGGCCGCGGCAAGAGACCCAGTACTTC
TRBD1 | few | TRBJ2-1 | TRBV5-1 | CASSLTGGPSYNEQFF | TGCGCCAGCAGCCTTACAGGGGGTCCCTCCTACAATGAGCAGTTCTTC
. | . | TRBJ2-1 | TRBV9 | CASSVEAGPYEQFF | TGTGCCAGCAGCGTAGAGGCAGGGCCTTATGAGCAGTTCTTC
TRBD2 | few | TRBJ2-7 | TRBV20-1 | CSARVGTISSEQYF | TGCAGTGCTAGAGTAGGGACTATATCATCCGAGCAGTACTTC
TRBD1 | . | TRBJ2-7 | TRBV7-8 | CASSLGVGTGVYEQYF | TGTGCCAGCAGCTTGGGCGTTGGGACAGGGGTCTACGAGCAGTACTTC
. | . | TRBJ1-1 | TRBV7-9 | CASSPRAADTEAFF | TGTGCCAGCAGCCCCAGGGCGGCGGACACTGAAGCTTTCTTT
. | . | TRBJ2-2 | TRBV4-1 | CASSQGQVTGELFF | TGCGCCAGCAGCCAAGGACAGGTCACCGGGGAGCTGTTTTTT
. | . | TRBJ1-5 | TRBV9 | CASSSGTNQPQHF | TGTGCCAGTTCCTCGGGTACCAATCAGCCCCAGCATTTT
TRBD1 | . | TRBJ1-2 | TRBV29-1 | CSAGGGSDYGYTF | TGCAGCGCAGGGGGCGGGAGCGATTATGGCTACACCTTC
TRBD2 | . | TRBJ2-3 | TRBV7-2 | CASSFRGGPTDTQYF | TGTGCCAGCAGCTTCCGGGGGGGACCCACAGATACGCAGTATTTT
. | few | TRBJ2-7 | TRBV7-8 | CASSFQGTSYEQYF | TGTGCCAGCAGCTTCCAGGGGACTTCCTACGAGCAGTACTTC
. | few | TRBJ2-7 | TRBV4-1 | CASSQGLGHEQYF | TGCGCCAGCAGCCAAGGCCTTGGGCACGAGCAGTACTTC
. | . | TRBJ2-3 | TRBV11-1 | CASSQSPITDTQYF | TGTGCCAGCAGCCAAAGCCCAATTACAGATACGCAGTATTTT
. | . | TRBJ2-1 | TRBV20-1 | CSARDGGSPSSYNEQFF | TGCAGTGCTAGAGACGGCGGAAGCCCGAGCTCCTACAATGAGCAGTTCTTC
. | . | TRBJ2-5 | TRBV5-1 | CASSVLGRRQETQYF | TGCGCCAGCAGCGTGTTGGGGCGGCGGCAAGAGACCCAGTACTTC
. | few | TRBJ2-7 | TRBV7-6 | CASSSIAGPRSYEQYF | TGTGCCAGCAGCTCAATCGCCGGGCCTCGCTCCTACGAGCAGTACTTC
TRBD2 | . | TRBJ2-1 | TRBV7-9 | CASSFGAGAVSEQFF | TGTGCCAGCAGCTTCGGAGCGGGAGCTGTTAGTGAGCAGTTCTTC
TRBD2 | . | TRBJ2-5 | TRBV28 | CASRRLGGRWETQYF | TGTGCCAGCAGGCGCCTGGGCGGGAGGTGGGAGACCCAGTACTTC
TRBD2 | many | TRBJ2-1 | TRBV7-8 | CASSDPGLANEQFF | TGTGCCAGCAGCGATCCCGGACTAGCGAATGAGCAGTTCTTC
TRBD2 | . | TRBJ2-1 | TRBV20-1 | CSARPPSGPGDEQFF | TGCAGTGCTAGACCCCCTAGCGGGCCTGGGGATGAGCAGTTCTTC
TRBD1 | many | TRBJ2-3 | TRBV5-1 | CASSPDRGTDTQYF | TGCGCCAGCAGCCCGGACAGGGGCACAGATACGCAGTATTTT
. | . | TRBJ2-1 | TRBV18 | CASSPQVWGEQFF | TGTGCCAGCTCACCACAGGTCTGGGGTGAGCAGTTCTTC
. | few | TRBJ2-5 | TRBV6-2/TRBV6-3 | CASSRLAQETQYF | TGTGCCAGCAGCAGACTCGCCCAGGAGACCCAGTACTTC
. | . | TRBJ2-5 | TRBV12-3/TRBV12-4 | CASSFGQPYTFGSGTQYF | .
. | few | TRBJ2-2 | TRBV5-1 | CASSLSGSDTGELFF | TGCGCCAGCAGCCTAAGTGGTAGCGACACCGGGGAGCTGTTTTTT
TRBD2 | . | TRBJ2-5 | TRBV15 | CATSRTSGNQETQYF | TGTGCCACCAGCAGGACTAGCGGGAACCAAGAGACCCAGTACTTC
. | few | TRBJ2-5 | TRBV18 | CASSPESVGLRETQYF | TGTGCCAGCTCACCGGAGTCTGTGGGGTTACGGGAGACCCAGTACTTC
. | few | TRBJ2-7 | TRBV4-3 | CASSQDRSGGSLIEQYF | TGCGCCAGCAGCCAAGATCGCAGCGGAGGGTCGTTGATCGAGCAGTACTTC
TRBD1 | few | TRBJ2-7 | TRBV7-2 | CASSEVGTGVREQYF | TGTGCCAGCAGCGAAGTAGGGACAGGGGTACGCGAGCAGTACTTC
. | . | TRBJ2-1 | TRBV7-9 | CASSSNYYNEQFF | TGTGCCAGCAGCTCTAACTACTACAATGAGCAGTTCTTC
. | . | TRBJ1-1 | TRBV29-1 | CSVQGVTEAFF | TGCAGCGTTCAGGGTGTCACTGAAGCTTTCTTT
. | few | TRBJ2-7 | TRBV7-2 | CASSLAEWRPYEQYF | TGTGCCAGCAGCTTAGCGGAATGGAGACCCTACGAGCAGTACTTC
. | . | TRBJ2-3 | TRBV27 | CASSSNPGTQYF | TGTGCCAGCAGTTCAAATCCCGGGACGCAGTATTTT
TRBD2 | many | TRBJ2-5 | TRBV7-2 | CASSFGLAGVETQYF | TGTGCCAGCAGCTTTGGACTAGCGGGAGTGGAGACCCAGTACTTC
. | . | TRBJ2-3 | TRBV14 | CASSHVRRDTQYF | TGTGCCAGCAGCCACGTTAGGCGGGATACGCAGTATTTT
. | few | TRBJ2-7 | TRBV4-3 | CASSQDNGDKQYF | TGCGCCAGCAGCCAAGATAACGGGGACAAGCAGTACTTC
TRBD2 | few | TRBJ2-1 | TRBV20-1 | CSARTGTSGRYNEQFF | TGCAGTGCCAGAACCGGGACTAGCGGGAGGTACAATGAGCAGTTCTTC
TRBD1 | few | TRBJ2-7 | TRBV20-1 | CSAYGQGASYEQYF | TGCAGTGCTTACGGACAGGGCGCTTCATACGAGCAGTACTTC
. | . | TRBJ1-2 | TRBV6-1 | CASIPPGGGYTF | TGTGCCAGCATTCCCCCTGGTGGAGGCTACACCTTC
. | . | TRBJ2-7 | TRBV10-3 | CAIRRGQSSYEQYF | TGTGCCATCAGACGGGGCCAAAGCTCCTACGAGCAGTACTTC
. | few | TRBJ1-3 | TRBV5-1 | CASSLERDISGNTIYF | TGCGCCAGCAGCTTGGAACGGGACATCTCTGGAAACACCATATATTTT